What follows are 20 T cell receptor beta chains derived from one specimen sequenced in a study of cytomegalovirus exposure and HLA in healthy donors. 13 Jbeta primers and 60 Vbeta primers were used for the PCR. TCRdb keeps only in-frame clones here, not all; method: immunoSEQ multiplex PCR. The sample shows 30,000 to 40,000 clones, 65% to 75% of them seen only once. Sequencing input: PBMCs. Receptor source: a man aged 35 to 55 in good health and CMV-seropositive.

Comments on this clone: Additional DNA sequences in this sample encode the identical CDR3. The chain combines TRBV5-1 with TRBJ1-4; 7 bases fit TRBD1. Germline trimming cut 4 bases from V and 0 bases from J; bases unmatched to any gene: 3. CDR3 length: 15 amino acids. The germline V gene encodes CDR1 SGHRS and CDR2 YFSETQ. This CDR3 reads CASSPGTATNEKLFF. In DNA form, the CDR3 reads TGCGCCAGCAGCCCCGGGACAGCAACTAATGAAAAACTGTTTTTT.

In regard to this clone: The sample contains more than one DNA sequence encoding this CDR3. V usage is TRBV7-8 and J usage is TRBJ1-5, with 7 nucleotides matching TRBD1. Germline CDR1 SGHVS, CDR2 FQNEAQ. CDR3 length equals 15 residues. The ends lost 1 base at V and 4 bases at J; junction bases unmatched: 4. The CDR3, as DNA: TGTGCCAGCAGCTTAGTCAGGGACAGTAATCAGCCCCAGCATTTT. It encodes CASSLVRDSNQPQHF.

A single count supports this clone. V usage is TRBV4-1 and J usage is TRBJ1-2, with D tentatively TRBD1 (5 bases). V was clipped by 4 bases and J by 8 bases, with 14 bases between them. Germline V CDR1 and CDR2: MGHRA, YSYEKL. The CDR3 spans 13 residues. The CDR3 DNA reads as TGCGCCAGCAGCCCGCCCACAGGTCAAGGCTACACCTTC. Translating gives CASSPPTGQGYTF.

This chain joins TRBV6-6 and TRBJ2-7, with D perhaps TRBD1 (5 bases). V was clipped by 0 bases and J by 4 bases, with 10 bases between them. CDR3 length equals 14 residues. Germline V gene sequence: CDR1 MNHNY, CDR2 SVGAGI (reference sequence). CDR3: CASSYSRGIYEQYF. The CDR3 DNA follows: TGTGCCAGCAGTTACTCTAGGGGTATTTACGAGCAGTACTTC.

The V call is TRBV6-4, the J call TRBJ2-1, with 13 positions matching TRBD2. This CDR3 has 16 amino acids. V was clipped by 10 bases and J by 0 bases; unmatched bases: 6. Germline assignment: CDR1 MRHNA and CDR2 SNTAGT. The CDR3 reads CATGTSGESSYNEQFF. The CDR3 nucleotides read TGTGCCACCGGGACTAGCGGGGAAAGCTCCTACAATGAGCAGTTCTTC.

V gene TRBV30 combines with J gene TRBJ2-7, with D possibly being TRBD1 (5 bases). The CDR3 covers 15 residues. The V gene lost 0 bases and the J gene lost 0 bases, with 12 bases spanning the gap. Germline V CDR1 and CDR2: GTSNPN, SVGIG (reference sequence). This chain's CDR3 is CAWSVGQGLSYEQYF. CDR3 DNA: TGTGCCTGGAGTGTTGGGCAGGGCCTCTCCTACGAGCAGTACTTC.

V usage is TRBV6-5 and J usage is TRBJ1-1; D gene uncertain. Per germline, CDR1 MNHEY and CDR2 SVGAGI. The CDR3 is 15 amino acids. The V gene lost 2 bases and the J gene lost 1 base, with 11 bases spanning the gap. The CDR3 region is CASSYAGTGNTEAFF. Written as DNA, the CDR3 is TGTGCCAGCAGTTACGCAGGAACCGGGAACACTGAAGCTTTCTTT.

The chain recombines TRBV5-5 with TRBJ1-2; possible D gene TRBD1, 5 bases. The germline V gene has CDR1 SGHKS and CDR2 YYEKEE (reference sequence). The CDR3 is made up of 12 amino acids. Trimming shortened V by 0 bases and J by 7 bases, and 7 bases separated the two germline ends. CDR3 amino acids: CASSLDRSGYTF. The DNA for the CDR3 is TGTGCCAGCAGCTTGGACAGGAGTGGCTACACCTTC. Based on the CDR3 plus reference TRBV5-5 and TRBJ1-2, the full variable domain is DAGVTQSPTHLIKTRGQQVTLRCSPISGHKSVSWYQQVLGQGPQFIFQYYEKEERGRGNFPDRFSARQFPNYSSELNVNALLLGDSALYLCASSLDRSGYTFGSGTRLTVV.

This clone appeared a few times. The V and J genes are TRBV9 and TRBJ2-3; 8 nucleotides match TRBD2. The CDR3 consists of 16 residues. V lost 4 bases, J lost 1 base, and 8 bases stayed unmatched. The germline gives CDR1 SGDLS, CDR2 YYNGEE. DNA for the CDR3: TGTGCCAGCAGCCCACAAGCGGGGGCCCGCACAGATACGCAGTATTTT. This codes for CASSPQAGARTDTQYF.

The chain links TRBV19 to TRBJ1-4, with D maybe TRBD1 (5 bases). Germline CDR1 LNHDA, CDR2 SQIVND (reference sequence). The CDR3 consists of 15 residues. V shed 4 bases and J shed 2 bases, with 11 bases lying between them. The CDR3 DNA is TGTGCCAGTAGTAGGGGCTTCGGCACTAATGAAAAACTGTTTTTT. Translating it yields CASSRGFGTNEKLFF. Full variable domain (rest looked up from reference TRBV19 and TRBJ1-4): DGGITQSPKYLFRKEGQNVTLSCEQNLNHDAMYWYRQDPGQGLRLIYYSQIVNDFQKGDIAEGYSVSREKKESFPLTVTSAQKNPTAFYLCASSRGFGTNEKLFFGSGTQLSVL.

Only a few counts were recorded for this clone. This rearrangement joins TRBV7-2 to TRBJ2-7, with TRBD1 matching 7 bases. The germline V gene encodes CDR1 SGHTA and CDR2 FQGNSA. Trimming cost V 1 base and J 3 bases; bases outside gene matches: 9. The CDR3 contains 16 residues. This chain's CDR3 is CASSLGPRDSYYEQYF. CDR3 nucleotides: TGTGCCAGCAGCTTAGGGCCCAGGGACAGTTACTACGAGCAGTACTTC.

This clone was detected a few times. The chain uses TRBV19 and TRBJ2-7, with 13 bases identical to TRBD2. The CDR3 sequence is 16 residues long. V was clipped by 4 bases and J by 0 bases; unmatched bases: 3. Germline V gene data show CDR1 as LNHDA and CDR2 as SQIVND (reference sequence). The chain's CDR3 is CASSTGLAGRSYEQYF. DNA for the CDR3: TGTGCCAGTAGTACGGGACTAGCGGGGCGCTCCTACGAGCAGTACTTC. The full variable domain, in which reference TRBV19 and TRBJ2-7 provide the parts outside the CDR3, is DGGITQSPKYLFRKEGQNVTLSCEQNLNHDAMYWYRQDPGQGLRLIYYSQIVNDFQKGDIAEGYSVSREKKESFPLTVTSAQKNPTAFYLCASSTGLAGRSYEQYFGPGTRLTVT.

This chain connects TRBV4-1 to TRBJ1-5; 7 bases agree with TRBD1. The trim removed 3 bases at V and 0 bases at J, leaving 2 bases unmatched. Germline CDR1 reads MGHRA; CDR2 reads YSYEKL. The CDR3 runs 15 residues. This CDR3 reads CASSHDRDSNQPQHF. The CDR3 nucleotides are TGCGCCAGCAGCCATGACAGGGATAGCAATCAGCCCCAGCATTTT.

The chain joins TRBV7-3 to TRBJ2-1; D gene uncertain. V was trimmed by 5 bases and J by 0 bases, leaving 8 bases between them. Germline V gene data show CDR1 as SGHTA and CDR2 as FQGTGA. This CDR3 is built from 14 residues. Written as DNA, the CDR3 is TGTGCCAGCAGCCAAGCCCTCTCCTACAATGAGCAGTTCTTC. It yields the protein CASSQALSYNEQFF.

This clone came up a few times. The J gene is TRBJ2-7, the V gene TRBV6-6; TRBD1 might be the D (6 bases). With 1 base removed from V and 4 bases from J, the gap between germline ends came to 8 bases. The CDR3 extends over 13 amino acids. Germline CDR1 is MNHNY and CDR2 is SVGAGI (reference sequence). CDR3: CASSYLTGYEQYF. CDR3 DNA sequence: TGTGCCAGCAGTTACTTAACAGGGTACGAGCAGTACTTC.

V and J are TRBV11-3 and TRBJ2-3, with D possibly TRBD2 on 5 matching bases. Trimming left V 4 bases short and J 4 bases short, with 18 bases between. The CDR3 consists of 16 residues. The V gene's germline CDR1 is SGHNT and CDR2 YENEEA. CDR3 coding DNA: TGTGCCAGCAGCTCGATATCCCCCGGGGTCCCAGATACGCAGTATTTT. Translation: CASSSISPGVPDTQYF.

The DNA of the CDR3 is TGTGCCAGCAGTGAAGCTGGCGGGGGCGACCGAAAACTGTTTTTT. As protein: CASSEAGGGDRKLFF. The J gene is TRBJ1-4, the V gene TRBV6-1, with D possibly being TRBD1 (6 bases). Trimming stripped 0 bases from V and 10 bases from J, with 15 bases between. Germline CDR1 is MNHNS and CDR2 is SASEGT. The CDR3 is made up of 15 amino acids.

This clone was detected once. The chain combines TRBV10-3 with TRBJ2-5; no reliable D call. This CDR3 comprises 12 residues. V gave up 0 bases and J gave up 5 bases, with 4 bases separating them. Germline V CDR1 and CDR2: ENHRY, SYGVKD. This CDR3 is CAISESSETQYF. As DNA, the CDR3 is TGTGCCATCAGTGAGTCGAGTGAGACCCAGTACTTC.

The chain uses TRBV9 and TRBJ1-2, with D hard to call. V lost 4 bases and J lost 5, with 6 bases in between. CDR1 and CDR2 from the germline V gene are SGDLS and YYNGEE. The CDR3 spans 11 residues. DNA of the CDR3: TGTGCCAGCAGCAAGGAGTATGGCTACACCTTC. As protein: CASSKEYGYTF. Complete variable domain (other parts from reference TRBV9 and TRBJ1-2): DSGVTQTPKHLITATGQRVTLRCSPRSGDLSVYWYQQSLDQGLQFLIQYYNGEERAKGNILERFSAQQFPDLHSELNLSSLELGDSALYFCASSKEYGYTFGSGTRLTVV.

V is TRBV9 and J is TRBJ2-5; maybe TRBD1 (6 bases). Germline lookup yields CDR1 SGDLS and CDR2 YYNGEE. CDR3 length: 13 amino acids. With 0 bases removed from V and 5 bases from J, the gap between germline ends came to 8 bases. The CDR3 reads CASSVAGVETQYF. The CDR3 bases are TGTGCCAGCAGCGTAGCAGGGGTTGAGACCCAGTACTTC.